This entry describes one TCR beta chain. This clone was seen more than once but under ten times. The clone's antigen remains unknown. No per-base quality is available; no much larger clone lies one base away. Each donor gave one peripheral blood draw, averaging approximately 110 mL, which was collected into heparinised tubes. A BD FACSAria II and a panel including CD45RO, CCR7, CD25, CD127, CD95 and CD27 were used to sort naive, central memory, regulatory and stem cell-like memory CD4+ T cells. Every sorted population had a purity above 95%. PBMCs were isolated right away by Lymphoprep density gradient centrifugation and were stained directly, without culture. To minimize batch effects, samples were stained and sorted in pairs, one healthy donor with one patient per experiment. The record originates from a study of beta chain features in type 1 diabetes (dated by TCRdb to 2017 to 2018). Context from the whole study: Patients and healthy donors did not differ in mean age, gender distribution, total cell number or subset yield. A total of roughly 100 million sorted cells were examined across all samples, and a strong correlation was observed between cell number per subset and RNA yield. In the study, recently diagnosed type 1 diabetes patients and matched healthy donors were compared on the TCRB repertoires of their sorted circulating CD4+ T cell subsets. Whereas all 30 or so donors provided naive and central memory subsets, regulatory and stem cell-like memory subsets were isolated from just 8 patients and roughly eight healthy donors.

The entire amount of isolated RNA was reverse transcribed using the High Capacity cDNA Reverse Transcription Kit, so the sequenced TCRB transcripts were expressed ones. Naive, central memory and regulatory T cell samples underwent deep immunoSEQ sequencing, averaging approximately 3.5 million total reads per sample. After sorted cells were lysed in RLT buffer, RNA was extracted with DNase-treated RNeasy Micro or Mini kits, with the choice depending on cell number. To prevent cross-contamination, each cell subset was processed individually, whereas patient and healthy donor samples were processed jointly. The immunoSEQ multiplex PCR was used to amplify TCRB sequences from cDNA, yielding 87-bp fragments that span the CDR3 region. Amplicons were sequenced on the Illumina HiSeq platform. In the source study's methods: Synthetic template baselines were used to correct PCR bias computationally, reads within Hamming distance 2 were collapsed, and singletons that could not be merged were discarded. Reads were aligned to IMGT to assign V, D and J genes, CDR3 length, and insertions or deletions at six rearrangement sites. Within each subset, clonotype counts were normalized to the number of sorted cells before true diversity and Gini coefficients were calculated with the tcR R package. The overlap coefficient, calculated on TCRB nucleotide sequences, was used to quantify repertoire sharing. Sourced from immuneACCESS, this table was stored by TCRdb with only in-frame sequences that have V and J called. A share of the clones is absent; for the studies checked, an unresolved V gene accounts for under half, and the remainder has no known explanation. V and J calls and clone size are those listed in that table; D and trimming were worked out from the DNA. This sample holds about 120,000 clones; around 15% were observed only once. The ten top clones hold 2% to 3% of the sample.

Via the germline V gene, CDR1 is KGHSH and CDR2 LQKENI. The trim is 1 base for V and 6 bases for J, with a gap of 9 bases between the germline ends. The CDR3 has 13 amino acids, counting the end cysteine and phenylalanine. The read is trimmed to its CDR3 DNA, 39 bases read in frame from base 1. Points the paper makes about the study in general: Patients with type 1 diabetes made fewer insertions and deleted more nucleotides at VDJ recombination sites, implying thymic rearrangement abnormalities. Sequencing cDNA rather than genomic DNA could over-represent highly expressing activated cells, although activation and CD3 levels did not differ between groups. Because the HLA sub-analyses included only small numbers of individuals, any influence of HLA type on TCRB rearrangement was left unresolved. Naive, central memory and regulatory TCRB repertoires appeared to be more similar among patients than among healthy donors. PCR might favor shorter templates, but patient and control samples were amplified and corrected together, so any skew would affect both groups equally. In all four CD4+ subsets, TCRB CDR3 length was moderately but significantly shorter in type 1 diabetes patients.

What was sequenced was central memory CD4+ T cells from blood. The V and J genes are TRBV18 and TRBJ1-2, with a weak D call of TRBD1 (5 bases match). This receptor was obtained from a man aged 25 to 45 with type 1 diabetes. The CDR3 amino acid sequence is: CASSPLGDNGYTF. The DNA sequence reads TGTGCCAGCTCACCACTGGGGGATAATGGCTACACCTTC.